Below are 26 T cell receptor beta chains sequenced from a single sample in a study of shared clonotypes between healthy human individuals. Method: immunoSEQ multiplex PCR; TCRdb's copy keeps in-frame clones and lacks some. The profile shows about 330,000 clones, approximately 79% of them singletons. The sequencing input was memory CD4+ T cells sorted from blood. Subset here: CD45RA-negative fraction. The source of these receptors is a man aged 30 to 39 in good health.

The chain recombines TRBV6-1 with TRBJ1-5, with 7 bases that match TRBD1. CDR1 is MNHNS, CDR2 SASEGT, per germline. After removal of 4 bases from V and 6 bases from J, the junction contained 12 bases not matched to a gene. The CDR3 sequence is 16 residues long. The CDR3 protein is CASSGYGQASFQPQHF. DNA of the CDR3: TGTGCCAGCAGTGGTTATGGACAGGCCAGTTTTCAGCCCCAGCATTTT.

Concerning this clone: The same CDR3 also results from other DNA sequences found in this sample. The genes are TRBV14 and TRBJ2-5, with D unresolved. The CDR3 is 13 residues long. Trimming took 0 bases from V and 4 from J, leaving 6 bases between them. In germline, CDR1 is SGHDN, CDR2 FVKESK. CDR3 amino acids: CASSQDLGETQYF. CDR3 bases: TGTGCCAGCAGCCAAGATTTAGGAGAGACCCAGTACTTC.

The chain has TRBV10-2 and TRBJ2-1; 10 nucleotides line up with TRBD2. Per germline, CDR1 WSHSY and CDR2 SAAADI. The length of the CDR3 is 15 residues. With V trimmed by 7 bases and J by 9 bases, 12 bases remained unmatched. The CDR3 region is CASTGWLAGVTEQFF. The CDR3 coding sequence is TGCGCCAGCACTGGATGGCTAGCGGGAGTTACTGAGCAGTTCTTC.

The chain uses TRBV7-9 and TRBJ2-1; 9 nucleotides match TRBD1. Trimming cost V 5 bases and J 7 bases; bases outside gene matches: 9. CDR1 is SEHNR, CDR2 FQNEAQ, per germline (reference sequence). The length of the CDR3 is 15 residues. Written as DNA, the CDR3 is TGTGCCAGCAGCCAAGAGGACAGGGGTTTAAATGAGCAGTTCTTC. Amino acids: CASSQEDRGLNEQFF.

The rearrangement links TRBV18 to TRBJ2-5, with 7 bases aligning to TRBD1. Gene TRBJ2-7 matches the end of the DNA better, so the J call may be wrong. Germline CDR1 is KGHSH and CDR2 is LQKENI. This CDR3 contains 14 residues. The CDR3 sequence is CASSNNRGAYEQYF. The CDR3 bases are TGTGCCAGCTCAAACAACAGGGGAGCCTACGAGCAGTACTTC.

This sequence joins TRBV18 and TRBJ1-4, with D possibly matching TRBD1 (5 bases). The germline V gene encodes CDR1 KGHSH and CDR2 LQKENI. The V gene lost 1 base and the J gene lost 10 bases, with 13 bases spanning the gap. This CDR3 region has 14 residues. The CDR3 coding sequence is TGTGCCAGCTCACCACAAGGGGAAGTGCGAAAACTGTTTTTT. It encodes CASSPQGEVRKLFF.

V is TRBV30 and J is TRBJ1-4; D gene unclear. The CDR3 sequence is 12 residues long. V was cut by 5 bases and J by 7 bases, with 11 bases left in between. The germline V gene encodes CDR1 GTSNPN and CDR2 SVGIG (reference sequence). The CDR3 loop is CAWWRPSEKLFF. The DNA of the CDR3 is TGTGCCTGGTGGCGGCCGAGTGAAAAACTGTTTTTT.

Concerning this clone: A much larger clone lies a single base off, so this may be a read error. This rearrangement joins TRBV16 to TRBJ2-7, with unresolved D. Trimming removed 0 bases at V and 4 bases at J, with 4 bases between. Germline-derived CDR1 and CDR2 are KGHSY and FQNENV. This CDR3 region has 12 residues. CDR3 nucleotide sequence: TGTGCCAGCAGCCAATCAGGGTACGAGCAGTACTTC. Translating it yields CASSQSGYEQYF.

In its sample, this clone was seen many times. V gene TRBV29-1 combines with J gene TRBJ2-3; tentative D call: TRBD2 (6 bases). This CDR3 comprises 16 residues. With 6 bases removed from V and 4 bases from J, the gap between germline ends came to 23 bases. Germline V gene data show CDR1 as SQVTM and CDR2 as ANQGSEA. Here the CDR3 reads CSVGRDLSGAADTQYF. The CDR3 region has the DNA TGCAGCGTGGGACGGGACTTATCCGGCGCGGCAGATACGCAGTATTTT.

The chain employs TRBV29-1 and TRBJ1-1; D uncertain. V was clipped by 2 bases and J by 1 base, with 14 bases between them. This CDR3 spans 15 amino acids. Germline lookup yields CDR1 SQVTM and CDR2 ANQGSEA. The CDR3 is CSVEPRRRRNTEAFF. DNA for the CDR3: TGCAGCGTTGAACCCCGACGACGAAGGAACACTGAAGCTTTCTTT.

V usage is TRBV28 and J usage is TRBJ2-3; TRBD2 might be the D (6 bases). Trimming took 2 bases from V and 2 from J, leaving 8 bases between them. Per germline, CDR1 MDHEN and CDR2 SYDVKM. This CDR3 has 14 amino acids. CDR3 nucleotides: TGTGCCAGCAGTTTAGGGCGGGACACAGATACGCAGTATTTT. It yields the protein CASSLGRDTDTQYF.

The CDR3, as DNA: TGTGCCAGCAGCCAATTATGGGGCTACGAGCAGTACTTC. Its translation is CASSQLWGYEQYF. The chain employs TRBV7-9 and TRBJ2-7; D not resolved. The CDR3 extends over 13 amino acids. The V gene's germline CDR1 is SEHNR and CDR2 FQNEAQ (reference sequence). V was clipped by 5 bases and J by 3 bases, with 11 bases between them.

This clone was seen just once. This chain connects TRBV5-1 to TRBJ1-1; D is unresolved. From germline, CDR1 is SGHRS and CDR2 YFSETQ. The germline V and J ends were trimmed by 3 bases and 4 bases, with 13 bases remaining between them. This CDR3 spans 14 amino acids. DNA of the CDR3: TGCGCCAGCAGCTCCCTACAGTCGAGCACTGAAGCTTTCTTT. It translates to CASSSLQSSTEAFF.

This clone was counted at least ten times. V is TRBV10-3 and J is TRBJ2-7; D gene ambiguous. Trimming shortened V by 0 bases and J by 0 bases, and 6 bases separated the two germline ends. Germline V gene data show CDR1 as ENHRY and CDR2 as SYGVKD. The CDR3 totals 14 residues. This chain's CDR3 is CAISESMVSYEQYF. The CDR3 nucleotides read TGTGCCATCAGTGAGTCGATGGTCTCCTACGAGCAGTACTTC.

This clone was recorded once. V gene TRBV29-1 combines with J gene TRBJ2-7; 8 bases fit TRBD1. The CDR3 covers 12 residues. Germline V CDR1 and CDR2: SQVTM, ANQGSEA. Trimming took 6 bases from V and 3 from J; bases not matched to a gene: 4. Here the CDR3 DNA reads TGCAGCGTATCGACAGGGGACTACGAGCAGTACTTC. Its protein is CSVSTGDYEQYF.

The chain joins TRBV28 to TRBJ2-1; 7 bases agree with TRBD2. Germline-derived CDR1 and CDR2 are MDHEN and SYDVKM. The CDR3 loop spans 15 amino acids. Germline trimming cut 5 bases from V and 6 bases from J; bases unmatched to any gene: 10. CDR3 bases: TGTGCCAGCAGTCCCTGGACTAGAGGAGGCAATGAGCAGTTCTTC. Its protein is CASSPWTRGGNEQFF.

DNA for the CDR3: TGTGCCAGCAGCGGGTCCACAGATACGCAGTATTTT. Protein: CASSGSTDTQYF. The rearrangement links TRBV2 to TRBJ2-3; no reliable D call. Trimming took 6 bases from V and 2 from J, leaving 6 bases between them. CDR1 is SNHLY, CDR2 FYNNEI, per germline. The CDR3 is 12 amino acids.

The rearrangement uses TRBV25-1 and TRBJ2-5; 13 bases match TRBD2. Germline CDR1 MGHDK, CDR2 SYGVNS. V shed 2 bases and J 5 bases; nucleotides not matched to a gene: 8. This CDR3 comprises 17 residues. CDR3 bases: TGTGCCAGCAGTGAAGGTTGGACTAGCGGGAGTGGGGAGACCCAGTACTTC. This sequence encodes CASSEGWTSGSGETQYF.

The chain recombines TRBV7-2 with TRBJ2-7, with TRBD2 as a possible D gene (5 bases). The germline gives CDR1 SGHTA, CDR2 FQGNSA. V shed 0 bases and J shed 4 bases, with 10 bases lying between them. CDR3 size: 14 residues. The CDR3 here is CASSLAPGLYEQYF. As DNA, the CDR3 is TGTGCCAGCAGCTTAGCGCCTGGACTGTACGAGCAGTACTTC. The full variable domain, rest sourced from reference TRBV7-2 and TRBJ2-7, is GAGVSQSPSNKVTEKGKDVELRCDPISGHTALYWYRQSLGQGLEFLIYFQGNSAPDKSGLPSDRFSAERTGGSVSTLTIQRTQQEDSAVYLCASSLAPGLYEQYFGPGTRLTVT.

The V call is TRBV18, the J call TRBJ2-7; D perhaps matches TRBD1 (6 bases). This CDR3 has 14 amino acids. Germline V gene sequence: CDR1 KGHSH, CDR2 LQKENI. V was clipped by 2 bases and J by 0 bases, with 8 bases between them. The CDR3 coding sequence is TGTGCCAGCTCACCATACAGGGACTCCTACGAGCAGTACTTC. Translated: CASSPYRDSYEQYF.

V gene TRBV6-5 combines with J gene TRBJ2-7; possible D gene TRBD2, 6 bases. This CDR3 contains 15 residues. Germline CDR1 MNHEY, CDR2 SVGAGI. The germline V and J ends were trimmed by 5 bases and 7 bases, with 21 bases remaining between them. CDR3 region: CASSIGGWGEVEQYF. CDR3 bases: TGTGCCAGCAGTATCGGGGGTTGGGGTGAGGTGGAGCAGTACTTC.

In DNA form, the CDR3 reads TGCGCCAGCAGATATAGTTGTGAGCAGTTCTTC. It codes for CASRYSCEQFF. The chain links TRBV10-1 to TRBJ2-1; D gene uncertain. This CDR3 comprises 11 residues. Looked up from germline, CDR1 is WNHNN and CDR2 is SYGVQD (reference sequence). Trimming cost V 6 bases and J 9 bases, with 9 bases left between them.

The gene calls are TRBV19 and TRBJ2-5; D may be TRBD1 or TRBD2 (5 bases each). Germline values: CDR1 LNHDA, CDR2 SQIVND (reference sequence). Trimming shortened V by 7 bases and J by 2 bases, and 17 bases separated the two germline ends. The CDR3 sequence is 15 residues long. Written as DNA, the CDR3 is TGTGCCAGTAATCAGGGATTTGGACTGCAAGAGACCCAGTACTTC. Its protein product is CASNQGFGLQETQYF.

V and J are TRBV15 and TRBJ1-5; TRBD1 matches 11 bases. Losses at the gene ends were 6 bases for V and 6 bases for J; bases not matched to a gene: 13. The CDR3 is 17 amino acids. Germline lookup yields CDR1 LNHNV and CDR2 YYDKDF (reference sequence). The CDR3: CATSSRGEDRGRQPQHF. The CDR3 DNA reads TGTGCCACCAGTTCTCGGGGCGAGGACAGGGGGCGTCAGCCCCAGCATTTT.

This chain uses TRBV30 with TRBJ2-3, with 9 bases lining up with TRBD2. The CDR3 loop spans 16 amino acids. Unmatched junction bases numbered 9, after V lost 0 bases and J lost 5 bases. Germline lookup yields CDR1 GTSNPN and CDR2 SVGIG (reference sequence). For the CDR3, the DNA is TGTGCCTGGAGTGTGGATGGAGCGGGAGGACGAGATACGCAGTATTTT. This encodes CAWSVDGAGGRDTQYF.

This chain connects TRBV7-9 to TRBJ2-2, with 8 bases that match TRBD2. V lost 3 bases and J lost 1; bases outside the gene matches: 7. This CDR3 spans 17 amino acids. CDR1 is SEHNR and CDR2 is FQNEAQ in the germline V gene (reference sequence). The CDR3 bases are TGTGCCAGCAGCTTCAGGGGACTAGGACTGAACACCGGGGAGCTGTTTTTT. Amino acid sequence: CASSFRGLGLNTGELFF. Based on the CDR3 plus reference TRBV7-9 and TRBJ2-2, the full variable domain is DTGVSQNPRHKITKRGQNVTFRCDPISEHNRLYWYRQTLGQGPEFLTYFQNEAQLEKSRLLSDRFSAERPKGSFSTLEIQRTEQGDSAMYLCASSFRGLGLNTGELFFGEGSRLTVL.